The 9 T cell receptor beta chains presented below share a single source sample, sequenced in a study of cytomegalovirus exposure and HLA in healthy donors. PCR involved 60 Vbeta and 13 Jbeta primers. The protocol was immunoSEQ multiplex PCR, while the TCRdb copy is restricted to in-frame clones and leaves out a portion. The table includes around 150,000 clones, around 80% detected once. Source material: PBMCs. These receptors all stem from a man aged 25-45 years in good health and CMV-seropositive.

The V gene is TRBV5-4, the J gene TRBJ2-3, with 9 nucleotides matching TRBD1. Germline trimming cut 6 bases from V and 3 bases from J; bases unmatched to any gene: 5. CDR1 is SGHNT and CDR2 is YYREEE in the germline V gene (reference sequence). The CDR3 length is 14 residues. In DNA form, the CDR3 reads TGTGCCAGCACCCGGGACAGGGCGACAGATACGCAGTATTTT. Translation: CASTRDRATDTQYF.

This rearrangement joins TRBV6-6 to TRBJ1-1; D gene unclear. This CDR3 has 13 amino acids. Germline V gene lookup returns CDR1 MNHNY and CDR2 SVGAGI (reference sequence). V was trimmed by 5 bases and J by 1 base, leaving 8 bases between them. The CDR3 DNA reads TGTGCCAGCAGTCCTCTCGGGAACACTGAAGCTTTCTTT. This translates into CASSPLGNTEAFF.

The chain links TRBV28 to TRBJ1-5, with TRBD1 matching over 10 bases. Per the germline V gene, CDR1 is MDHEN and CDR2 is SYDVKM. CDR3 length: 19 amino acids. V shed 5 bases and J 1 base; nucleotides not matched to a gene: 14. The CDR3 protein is CASSPFYGQGGLSNQPQHF. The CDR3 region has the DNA TGTGCCAGCAGTCCCTTTTATGGACAGGGGGGGCTCAGCAATCAGCCCCAGCATTTT.

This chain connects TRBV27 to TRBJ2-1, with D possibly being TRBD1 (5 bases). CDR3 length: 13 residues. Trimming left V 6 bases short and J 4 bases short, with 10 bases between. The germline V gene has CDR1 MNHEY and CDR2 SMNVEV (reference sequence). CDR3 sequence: CASRWTLYNEQFF. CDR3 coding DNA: TGTGCCAGCAGGTGGACACTATACAATGAGCAGTTCTTC.

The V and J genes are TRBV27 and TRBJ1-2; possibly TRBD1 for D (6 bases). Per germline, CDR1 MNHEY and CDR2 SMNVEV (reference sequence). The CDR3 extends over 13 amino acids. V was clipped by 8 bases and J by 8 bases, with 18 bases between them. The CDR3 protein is CASGGGRSAGYTF. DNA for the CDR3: TGTGCCAGCGGGGGGGGCCGTTCGGCCGGCTACACCTTC.

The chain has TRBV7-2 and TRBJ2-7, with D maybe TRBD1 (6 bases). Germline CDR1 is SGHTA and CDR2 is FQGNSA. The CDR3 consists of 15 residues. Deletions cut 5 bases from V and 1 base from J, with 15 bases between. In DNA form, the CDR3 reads TGTGCCAGCAGCCCCGGGACATCCATTTCCTACGAGCAGTACTTC. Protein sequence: CASSPGTSISYEQYF.

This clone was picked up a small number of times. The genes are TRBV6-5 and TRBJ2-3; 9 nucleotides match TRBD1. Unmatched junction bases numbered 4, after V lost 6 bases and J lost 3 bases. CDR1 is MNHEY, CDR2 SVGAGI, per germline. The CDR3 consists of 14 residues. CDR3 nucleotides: TGTGCCAGCAGGGGACAGGGTTTAACAGATACGCAGTATTTT. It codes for CASRGQGLTDTQYF.

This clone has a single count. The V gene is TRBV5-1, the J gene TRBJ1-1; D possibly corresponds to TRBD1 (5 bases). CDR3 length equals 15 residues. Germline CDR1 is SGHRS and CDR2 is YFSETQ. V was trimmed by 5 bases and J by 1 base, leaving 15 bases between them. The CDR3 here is CASSLGRTPNTEAFF. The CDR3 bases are TGCGCCAGCAGTTTAGGCCGGACACCGAACACTGAAGCTTTCTTT.

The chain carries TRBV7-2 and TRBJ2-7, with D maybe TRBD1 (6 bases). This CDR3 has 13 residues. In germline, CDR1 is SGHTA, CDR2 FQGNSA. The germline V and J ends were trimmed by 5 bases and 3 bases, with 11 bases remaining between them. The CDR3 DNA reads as TGTGCCAGCAGCCTTGGACAGAACTACGAGCAGTACTTC. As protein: CASSLGQNYEQYF.